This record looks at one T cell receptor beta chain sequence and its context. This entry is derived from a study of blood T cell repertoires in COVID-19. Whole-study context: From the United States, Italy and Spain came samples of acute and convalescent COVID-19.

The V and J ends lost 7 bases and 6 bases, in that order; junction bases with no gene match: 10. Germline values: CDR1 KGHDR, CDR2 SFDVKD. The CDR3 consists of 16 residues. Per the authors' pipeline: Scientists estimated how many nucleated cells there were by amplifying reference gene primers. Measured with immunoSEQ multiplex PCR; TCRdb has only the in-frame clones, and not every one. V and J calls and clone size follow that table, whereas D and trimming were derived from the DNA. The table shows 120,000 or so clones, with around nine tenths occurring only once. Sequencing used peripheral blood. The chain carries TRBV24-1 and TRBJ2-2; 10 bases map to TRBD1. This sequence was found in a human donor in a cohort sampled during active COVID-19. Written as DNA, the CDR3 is TGTGCCACCAGCCAACCGGGACAGGGGTTCGCCGGGGAGCTGTTTTTT. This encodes CATSQPGQGFAGELFF.